Following are 8 T cell receptor beta chains from one sample sequenced in a study of monozygotic twins with inflammatory bowel disease. TCRdb reprocessed the 5' RACE reads, with one entry per CDR3 protein and no DNA. This sample's table has approximately 120,000 distinct CDR3 sequences. Sequences were obtained from blood. The receptors here all came from a human donor with ulcerative colitis or Crohn's disease, or a healthy co-twin of an affected twin (not recorded which).

The chain links TRBV20-1 to TRBJ2-7; absent DNA, TCRdb's TRBD2 call cannot be checked. CDR1 is DFQATT, CDR2 SNEGSKA, per germline (reference sequence). There are 16 residues in the CDR3. The CDR3 sequence is CSARAPQSGAIYEQYF.

The genes are TRBV5-1 and TRBJ1-6; TCRdb's D call, TRBD1, is unchecked because there is no DNA. Germline CDR1 SGHRS, CDR2 YFSETQ. The CDR3 loop spans 16 amino acids. The chain's CDR3 is CASSHRDRGPDSPLHF.

The gene calls are TRBV7-9 and TRBJ2-7. In germline, CDR1 is SEHNR, CDR2 FQNEAQ (reference sequence). CDR3 length equals 14 residues. The CDR3 loop reads CASSQRTSPYEQYF.

The gene calls are TRBV7-2 and TRBJ2-7; TCRdb outputs TRBD1, but without DNA this stays unchecked. The CDR3 has 15 amino acids. The V gene's germline CDR1 is SGHTA and CDR2 FQGNSA. The CDR3 sequence: CASSSRWGESYEQYF.

This chain joins TRBV11-1 and TRBJ2-1; TCRdb proposes TRBD2, but this gene call is untestable without DNA. This CDR3 spans 19 amino acids. The germline CDR1 and CDR2 sequences are SGHAT and FQDESV (reference sequence). CDR3: CASSLVLAGGPLGYNEQFF. The full variable domain, in which reference TRBV11-1 and TRBJ2-1 provide the parts outside the CDR3, is EAEVAQSPRYKITEKSQAVAFWCDPISGHATLYWYRQILGQGPELLVQFQDESVVDDSQLPKDRFSAERLKGVDSTLKIQPAELGDSAMYLCASSLVLAGGPLGYNEQFFGPGTRLTVL.

The J gene is TRBJ2-3, the V gene TRBV7-2. The CDR3 has 15 residues. Germline V lookup: CDR1 SGHTA, CDR2 FQGNSA. The CDR3 loop reads CASSLSLGSTDTQYF. The full variable domain, in which reference TRBV7-2 and TRBJ2-3 provide the parts outside the CDR3, is GAGVSQSPSNKVTEKGKDVELRCDPISGHTALYWYRQSLGQGLEFLIYFQGNSAPDKSGLPSDRFSAERTGGSVSTLTIQRTQQEDSAVYLCASSLSLGSTDTQYFGPGTRLTVL.

The chain is built from TRBV7-8 and TRBJ1-5; TCRdb's assignment of TRBD1 cannot be checked, as there is no DNA. This CDR3 has 13 amino acids. The germline V gene encodes CDR1 SGHVS and CDR2 FQNEAQ. The CDR3 sequence: CASTPNRNQPQHF.

The chain joins TRBV5-1 to TRBJ1-6. Germline CDR1 and CDR2: SGHRS and YFSETQ. The CDR3 runs 14 residues. The CDR3: CASSLSQSNSPLHF.